The present T cell receptor beta chain was sequenced within a study of Ad26.COV2.S vaccination and SARS-CoV-2 variants. Across the study: Ad26.COV2.S given intramuscularly, once or twice 56 days apart.

As to this clone: Its antigen is not identified.

Study observations and caveats: Responses of spike-specific T cells (both CD8+ and CD4+) reportedly showed substantial breadth after vaccination.

Measured with immunoSEQ multiplex PCR; TCRdb has only the in-frame clones, and not every one. Of roughly 400,000 clones listed, less than 95% are singletons. Trimming left V 2 bases short and J 5 bases short, with 13 bases between. There are 15 residues in the CDR3. Germline loops: CDR1 ENHRY, CDR2 SYGVKD. Treatment described: approximately 18 received Ad26.COV2.S at low or high dose, single or two shots; about 5 received placebo; per-sample allocation not given. It was on day 63 after the first vaccine or placebo injection that samples were taken. Aged 18-55 years, donor was enrolled in Boston in the early 2020s.

This chain links TRBV10-3 with TRBJ2-1; D may correspond to TRBD1 or TRBD2 (5 bases each). Sequencing was performed on peripheral blood, taken in a trial of Ad26.COV2.S vaccine versus placebo. This TCR was sampled from a person between 18 and 65 years old who received the Ad26.COV2.S COVID-19 vaccine or a placebo. The DNA for the CDR3 is TGTGCCATCAGTGAGGTCCGGGACCCCGACAATGAGCAGTTCTTC. Its translation: CAISEVRDPDNEQFF.